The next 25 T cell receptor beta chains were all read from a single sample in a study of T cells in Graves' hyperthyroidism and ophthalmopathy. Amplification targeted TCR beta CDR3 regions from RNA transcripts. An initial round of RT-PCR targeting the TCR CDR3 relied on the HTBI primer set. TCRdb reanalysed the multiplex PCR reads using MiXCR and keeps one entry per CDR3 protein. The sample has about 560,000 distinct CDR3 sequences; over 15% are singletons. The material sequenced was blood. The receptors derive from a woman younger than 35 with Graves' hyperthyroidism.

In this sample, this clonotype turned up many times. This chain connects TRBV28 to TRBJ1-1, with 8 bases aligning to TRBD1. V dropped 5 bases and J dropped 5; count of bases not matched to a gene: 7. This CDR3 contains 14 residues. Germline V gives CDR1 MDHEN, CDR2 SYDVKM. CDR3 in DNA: TGTGCCAGCAGTCCAGACAGGGGATGGACTGAAGCTTTCTTT. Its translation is CASSPDRGWTEAFF.

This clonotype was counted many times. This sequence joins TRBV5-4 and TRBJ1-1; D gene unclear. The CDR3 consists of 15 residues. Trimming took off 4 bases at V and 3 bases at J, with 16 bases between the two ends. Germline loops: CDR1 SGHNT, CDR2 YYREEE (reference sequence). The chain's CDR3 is CASSHGLRTDTEAFF. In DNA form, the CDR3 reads TGTGCCAGCAGCCATGGACTCCGGACGGACACTGAAGCTTTCTTT.

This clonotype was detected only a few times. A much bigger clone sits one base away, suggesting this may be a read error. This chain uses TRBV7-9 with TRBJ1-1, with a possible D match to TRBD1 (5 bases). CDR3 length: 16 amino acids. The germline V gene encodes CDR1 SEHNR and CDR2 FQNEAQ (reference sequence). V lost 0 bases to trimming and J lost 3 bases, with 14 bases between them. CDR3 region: CASSLAPLGEDTEAFF. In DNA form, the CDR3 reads TGTGCCAGCAGCTTAGCACCATTGGGGGAGGACACTGAAGCTTTCTTT.

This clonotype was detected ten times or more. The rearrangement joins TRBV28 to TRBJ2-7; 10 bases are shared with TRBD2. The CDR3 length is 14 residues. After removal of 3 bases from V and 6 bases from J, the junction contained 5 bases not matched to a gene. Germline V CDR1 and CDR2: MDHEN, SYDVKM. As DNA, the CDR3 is TGTGCCAGCAGTTTTGCTAGCGGGAGTTCCGAGCAGTACTTC. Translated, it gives CASSFASGSSEQYF.

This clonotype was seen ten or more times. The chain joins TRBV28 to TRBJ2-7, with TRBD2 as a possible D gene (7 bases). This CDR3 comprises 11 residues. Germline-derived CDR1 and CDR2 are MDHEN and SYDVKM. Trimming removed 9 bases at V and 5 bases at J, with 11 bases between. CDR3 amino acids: CASGGAHEQYF. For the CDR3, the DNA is TGTGCCAGTGGGGGGGCCCACGAGCAGTACTTC.

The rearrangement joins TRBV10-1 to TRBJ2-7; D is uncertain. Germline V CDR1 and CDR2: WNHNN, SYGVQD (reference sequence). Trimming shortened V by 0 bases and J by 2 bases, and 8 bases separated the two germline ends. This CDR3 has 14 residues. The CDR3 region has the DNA TGCGCCAGCAGTGAGTCTGGCAAAACCTACGAGCAGTACTTC. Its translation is CASSESGKTYEQYF.

CDR3 nucleotide sequence: TGCAGTGCTAGACTCGCACAGGGGCGCAACTCTGGAAACACCATATATTTT. It codes for CSARLAQGRNSGNTIYF. The chain combines TRBV20-1 with TRBJ1-3; 7 bases map to TRBD1. This CDR3 contains 17 residues. With 2 bases clipped from V and 0 bases from J, the junction kept 10 bases outside the gene matches. The germline gives CDR1 DFQATT, CDR2 SNEGSKA (reference sequence).

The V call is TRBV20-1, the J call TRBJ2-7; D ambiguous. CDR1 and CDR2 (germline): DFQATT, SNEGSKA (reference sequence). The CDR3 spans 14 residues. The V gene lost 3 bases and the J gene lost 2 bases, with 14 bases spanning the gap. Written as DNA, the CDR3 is TGCAGTGCTAGGGTGTCAGGAGCCCCCTACGAGCAGTACTTC. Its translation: CSARVSGAPYEQYF.

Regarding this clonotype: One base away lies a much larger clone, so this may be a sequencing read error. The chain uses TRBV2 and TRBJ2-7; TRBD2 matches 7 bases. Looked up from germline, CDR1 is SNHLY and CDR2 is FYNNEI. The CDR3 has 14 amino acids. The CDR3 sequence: CASSFGGKPYEQHF. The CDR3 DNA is TGTGCCAGCAGTTTCGGGGGGAAGCCCTACGAGCAGCACTTC.

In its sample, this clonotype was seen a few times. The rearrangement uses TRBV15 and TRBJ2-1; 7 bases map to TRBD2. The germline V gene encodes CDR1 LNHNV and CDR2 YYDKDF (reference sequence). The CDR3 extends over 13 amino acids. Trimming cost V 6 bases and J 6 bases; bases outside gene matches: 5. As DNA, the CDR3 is TGTGCCACCAGGGGGGGGGGGATCAATGAGCAGTTCTTC. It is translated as CATRGGGINEQFF. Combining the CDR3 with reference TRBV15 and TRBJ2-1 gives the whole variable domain DAMVIQNPRYQVTQFGKPVTLSCSQTLNHNVMYWYQQKSSQAPKLLFHYYDKDFNNEADTPDNFQSRRPNTSFCFLDIRSPGLGDTAMYLCATRGGGINEQFFGPGTRLTVL.

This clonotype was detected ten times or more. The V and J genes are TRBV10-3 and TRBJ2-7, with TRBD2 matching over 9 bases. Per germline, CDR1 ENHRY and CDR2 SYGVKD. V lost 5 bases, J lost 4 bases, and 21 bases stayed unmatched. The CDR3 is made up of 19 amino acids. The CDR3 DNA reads TGTGCCATCAGTTTGGTTAGCGGGAGAGGAAGTTCCCGAAATTACGAGCAGTACTTC. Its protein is CAISLVSGRGSSRNYEQYF.

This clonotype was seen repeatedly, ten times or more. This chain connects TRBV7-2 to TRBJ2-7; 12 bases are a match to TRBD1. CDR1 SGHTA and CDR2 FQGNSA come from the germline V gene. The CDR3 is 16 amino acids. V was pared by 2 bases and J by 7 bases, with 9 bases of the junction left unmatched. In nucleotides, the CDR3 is TGTGCCAGCAGCTTAAGGGGGACAGGGGGCGCCGAAGAGCAGTACTTC. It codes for CASSLRGTGGAEEQYF.

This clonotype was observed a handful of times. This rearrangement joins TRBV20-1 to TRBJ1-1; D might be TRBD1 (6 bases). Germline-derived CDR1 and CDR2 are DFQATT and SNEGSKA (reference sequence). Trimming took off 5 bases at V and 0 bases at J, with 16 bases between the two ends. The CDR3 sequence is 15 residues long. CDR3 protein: CSAPEWGAMNTEAFF. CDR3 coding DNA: TGCAGTGCTCCTGAGTGGGGGGCGATGAACACTGAAGCTTTCTTT.

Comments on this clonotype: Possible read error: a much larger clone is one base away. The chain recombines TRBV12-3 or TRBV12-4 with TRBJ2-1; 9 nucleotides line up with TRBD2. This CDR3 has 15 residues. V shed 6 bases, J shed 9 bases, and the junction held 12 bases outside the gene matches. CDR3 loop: CASSPTGGGAREQFF. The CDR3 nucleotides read TGTGCCAGCAGCCCTACTGGCGGGGGGGCCCGTGAGCAGTTCTTC.

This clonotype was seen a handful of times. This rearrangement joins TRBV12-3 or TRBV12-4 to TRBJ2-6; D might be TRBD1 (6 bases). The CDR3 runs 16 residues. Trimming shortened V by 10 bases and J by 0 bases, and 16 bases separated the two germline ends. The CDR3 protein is CATTGQSDSGANVLTF. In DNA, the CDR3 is TGTGCCACCACCGGACAGTCTGACTCTGGGGCCAACGTCCTGACTTTC.

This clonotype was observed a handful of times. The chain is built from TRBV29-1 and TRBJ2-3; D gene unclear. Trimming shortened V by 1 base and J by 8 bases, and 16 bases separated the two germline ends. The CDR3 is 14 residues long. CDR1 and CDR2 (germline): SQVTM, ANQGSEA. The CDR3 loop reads CSVEGVYPASTQYF. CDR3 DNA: TGCAGCGTTGAAGGGGTTTACCCCGCCAGTACGCAGTATTTT.

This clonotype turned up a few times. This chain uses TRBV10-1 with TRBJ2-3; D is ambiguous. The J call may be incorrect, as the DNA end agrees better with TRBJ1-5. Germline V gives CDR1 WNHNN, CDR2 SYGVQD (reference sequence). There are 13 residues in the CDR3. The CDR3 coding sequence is TGCGCCAGCAGTGAGTTAGGAACAGATACGCAGCATTTT. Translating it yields CASSELGTDTQHF.

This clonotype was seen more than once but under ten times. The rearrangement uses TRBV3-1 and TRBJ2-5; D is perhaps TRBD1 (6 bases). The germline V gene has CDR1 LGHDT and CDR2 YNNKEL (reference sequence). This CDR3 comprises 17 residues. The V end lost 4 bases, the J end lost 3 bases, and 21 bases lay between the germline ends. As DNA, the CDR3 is TGTGCCAGCAGCCCGAACATATGGGGGCGTGGGGAAGAGACCCAGTACTTC. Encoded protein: CASSPNIWGRGEETQYF.

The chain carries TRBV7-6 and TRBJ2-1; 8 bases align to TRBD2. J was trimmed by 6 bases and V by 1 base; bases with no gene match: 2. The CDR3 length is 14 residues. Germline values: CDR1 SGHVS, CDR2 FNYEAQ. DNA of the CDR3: TGTGCCAGCAGCTTAGTCACTAGCGGCAATGAGCAGTTCTTC. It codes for CASSLVTSGNEQFF. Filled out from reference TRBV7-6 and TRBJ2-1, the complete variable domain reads GAGVSQSPRYKVTKRGQDVALRCDPISGHVSLYWYRQALGQGPEFLTYFNYEAQQDKSGLPNDRFSAERPEGSISTLTIQRTEQRDSAMYRCASSLVTSGNEQFFGPGTRLTVL.

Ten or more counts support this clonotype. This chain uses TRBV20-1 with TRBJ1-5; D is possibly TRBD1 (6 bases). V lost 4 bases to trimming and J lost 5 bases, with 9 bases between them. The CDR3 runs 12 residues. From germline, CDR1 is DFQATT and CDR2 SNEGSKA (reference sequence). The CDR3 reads CSAIQGYQPQHF. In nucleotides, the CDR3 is TGCAGTGCTATACAGGGATATCAGCCCCAGCATTTT.

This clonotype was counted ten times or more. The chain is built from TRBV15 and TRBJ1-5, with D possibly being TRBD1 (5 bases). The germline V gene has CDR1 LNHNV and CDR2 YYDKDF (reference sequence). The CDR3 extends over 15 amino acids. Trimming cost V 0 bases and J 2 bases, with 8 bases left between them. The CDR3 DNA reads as TGTGCCACCAGCAGAGAGATCAGGGGCAATCAGCCCCAGCATTTT. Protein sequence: CATSREIRGNQPQHF.

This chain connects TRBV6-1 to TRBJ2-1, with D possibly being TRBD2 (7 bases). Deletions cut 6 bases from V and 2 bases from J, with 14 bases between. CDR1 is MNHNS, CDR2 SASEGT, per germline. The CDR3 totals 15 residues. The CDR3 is CASRSWEGAYNEQFF. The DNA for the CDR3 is TGTGCCAGCAGGTCATGGGAGGGGGCCTACAATGAGCAGTTCTTC.

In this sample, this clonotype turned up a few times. The CDR3 nucleotides read TGCGCCAGCAGCACACCTCCGGGAGGGCTCTACAATGAGCAGTTCTTC. It encodes CASSTPPGGLYNEQFF. The genes are TRBV5-1 and TRBJ2-1; TRBD2 agrees at 8 bases. CDR3 length: 16 amino acids. V was pared by 4 bases and J by 3 bases, with 9 bases of the junction left unmatched. From germline, CDR1 is SGHRS and CDR2 YFSETQ.

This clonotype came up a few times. CDR3 residues: CASSDFLISGGSPDTQYF. In DNA form, the CDR3 reads TGTGCCAGCAGTGATTTTCTGATTAGCGGGGGGTCCCCAGATACGCAGTATTTT. The chain recombines TRBV25-1 with TRBJ2-3; 10 bases map to TRBD2. Germline V CDR1 and CDR2: MGHDK, SYGVNS. The CDR3 spans 18 residues. The ends lost 3 bases at V and 4 bases at J; junction bases unmatched: 13. Supplemented by reference TRBV25-1 and TRBJ2-3, the full variable domain reads EADIYQTPRYLVIGTGKKITLECSQTMGHDKMYWYQQDPGMELHLIHYSYGVNSTEKGDLSSESTVSRIRTEHFPLTLESARPSHTSQYLCASSDFLISGGSPDTQYFGPGTRLTVL.

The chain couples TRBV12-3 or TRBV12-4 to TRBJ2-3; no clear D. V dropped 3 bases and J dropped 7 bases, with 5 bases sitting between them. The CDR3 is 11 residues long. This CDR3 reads CASSFLNTQYF. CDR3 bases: TGTGCCAGCAGTTTCCTAAATACGCAGTATTTT.